Here is one T cell receptor beta chain with its context. What it binds is unknown. Germline CDR1 and CDR2: MGHRA and YSYEKL. With 1 base clipped from V and 3 bases from J, the junction kept 4 bases outside the gene matches. The CDR3 extends over 17 amino acids. MiXCR, applied by TCRdb to the reads, yields one record per CDR3 protein. The sample contains more than 400,000 distinct CDR3 sequences, about 30% of which appear only once. The sample comes from a study of T cell repertoires in cytomegalovirus infection. Whole-study findings and limits: What dominated the ex vivo response were HLA-C-restricted CMV-specific TCR beta clonotypes.

The receptor was derived from a human donor in good health (CMV status not recorded). Some clones in this sample may be carry-over from other donors' samples. V usage is TRBV4-1 and J usage is TRBJ2-1; 12 nucleotides agree with TRBD2. Sequenced sample: PBMCs. The CDR3 loop is CASSQAQTSGSYNEQFF. The CDR3 DNA reads as TGCGCCAGCAGCCAAGCTCAGACTAGCGGGAGCTACAATGAGCAGTTCTTC.